The present entry profiles one T cell receptor beta chain with its context. Its matching antigen is unknown. The sample is drawn from a study of T cell responses to AZD1222 COVID-19 vaccine. The study, taken as a whole, reports: The peak T cell response came first, and repertoires were sampled only after it. In the spike-specific TCR repertoire, nearly half reportedly target unmutated variant regions.

Assay used: immunoSEQ multiplex PCR; TCRdb lists only in-frame clones, some missing. This sample has approximately 110,000 clones, with around 87% found just once. With V trimmed by 4 bases and J by 5 bases, 6 bases remained unmatched. This CDR3 spans 14 amino acids. CDR1 KGHSH and CDR2 LQKENI come from the germline V gene. The sample here was peripheral blood, taken on day 0 of AZD1222 vaccination. The sequence was collected from an adult in good health. This chain joins TRBV18 and TRBJ1-2; TRBD1 aligns across 8 bases. CDR3 DNA: TGTGCCAGCTCACGAGACAGGGGAGGTTATGGCTACACCTTC. It translates to CASSRDRGGYGYTF.